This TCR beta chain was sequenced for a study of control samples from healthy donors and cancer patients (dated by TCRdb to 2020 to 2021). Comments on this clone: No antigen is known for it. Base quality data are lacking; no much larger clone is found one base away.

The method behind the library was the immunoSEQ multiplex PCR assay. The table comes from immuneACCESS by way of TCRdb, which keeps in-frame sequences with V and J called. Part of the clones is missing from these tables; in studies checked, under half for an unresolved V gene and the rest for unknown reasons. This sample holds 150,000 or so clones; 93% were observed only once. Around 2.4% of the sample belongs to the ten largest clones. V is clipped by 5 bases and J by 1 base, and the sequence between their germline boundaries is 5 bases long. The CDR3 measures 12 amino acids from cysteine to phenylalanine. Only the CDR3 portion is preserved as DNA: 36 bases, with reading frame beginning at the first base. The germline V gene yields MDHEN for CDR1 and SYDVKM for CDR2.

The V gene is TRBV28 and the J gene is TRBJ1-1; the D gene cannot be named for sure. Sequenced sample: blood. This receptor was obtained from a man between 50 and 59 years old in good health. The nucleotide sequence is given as TGTGCCAGCAGTCTACCGAACACTGAAGCTTTCTTT. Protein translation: CASSLPNTEAFF.